These 17 T cell receptor beta chains came from one sample sequenced in a study of cytomegalovirus exposure and HLA in healthy donors. The primer mix had 60 Vbeta and 13 Jbeta primers. The assay was immunoSEQ multiplex PCR, and TCRdb's table has in-frame clones only and misses some. This sample carries 150,000 or so clones, around 80% of them seen once, and the ten largest clones take roughly 7.6%. Sequenced sample: PBMCs. These receptors all stem from a woman in her forties in good health and CMV-seropositive.

The V gene is TRBV5-4, the J gene TRBJ1-2; no definite D call. The V end was cut by 4 bases, the J end by 5 bases, with 12 bases between. This CDR3 contains 13 residues. Germline lookup yields CDR1 SGHNT and CDR2 YYREEE (reference sequence). The CDR3 is CASSPRGDYGYTF. The CDR3, as DNA: TGTGCCAGCAGCCCTAGAGGAGATTATGGCTACACCTTC.

V usage is TRBV5-1 and J usage is TRBJ1-1, with unresolved D. Per germline, CDR1 SGHRS and CDR2 YFSETQ. V lost 3 bases and J 6 bases, leaving 21 bases between the germline ends. The length of the CDR3 is 16 residues. CDR3 loop: CASSSSGNPSAAEAFF. The CDR3 DNA is TGCGCCAGCAGCTCCTCCGGGAACCCCAGCGCAGCTGAAGCTTTCTTT.

The chain is built from TRBV28 and TRBJ2-7; D unresolved. The germline V gene has CDR1 MDHEN and CDR2 SYDVKM. V lost 9 bases and J lost 0, with 12 bases in between. This CDR3 contains 13 residues. The CDR3 protein is CASSQFISYEQYF. CDR3 nucleotides: TGTGCCAGTTCACAGTTCATCTCCTACGAGCAGTACTTC. Together with reference TRBV28 and TRBJ2-7, the CDR3 gives the full variable domain: DVKVTQSSRYLVKRTGEKVFLECVQDMDHENMFWYRQDPGLGLRLIYFSYDVKMKEKGDIPEGYSVSREKKERFSLILESASTNQTSMYLCASSQFISYEQYFGPGTRLTVT.

The chain has TRBV9 and TRBJ1-1; D might be TRBD1 (6 bases). The V end lost 4 bases, the J end lost 4 bases, and 17 bases lay between the germline ends. From germline, CDR1 is SGDLS and CDR2 YYNGEE. This CDR3 spans 15 amino acids. In DNA, the CDR3 is TGTGCCAGCAGCCCTAGTGGCGGGGGCGGCACTGAAGCTTTCTTT. Encoded protein: CASSPSGGGGTEAFF.

The V gene is TRBV7-9, the J gene TRBJ2-1; D might be TRBD2 (6 bases). CDR1 SEHNR and CDR2 FQNEAQ come from the germline V gene (reference sequence). The V end was cut by 2 bases, the J end by 7 bases, with 12 bases between. The CDR3 covers 14 residues. CDR3 region: CASSLSGESNEQFF. CDR3 DNA: TGTGCCAGCAGCTTATCGGGAGAGAGTAATGAGCAGTTCTTC.

The rearrangement links TRBV28 to TRBJ1-1; the match to TRBD1 covers 10 bases. Germline-derived CDR1 and CDR2 are MDHEN and SYDVKM. CDR3 length: 16 residues. Unmatched junction bases numbered 7, after V lost 4 bases and J lost 2 bases. CDR3 region: CASSSGQGLVNTEAFF. The CDR3 coding sequence is TGTGCCAGCAGTTCGGGACAGGGGCTCGTTAACACTGAAGCTTTCTTT.

V is TRBV11-2 and J is TRBJ2-3; D is perhaps TRBD2 (6 bases). This CDR3 comprises 15 residues. Germline-derived CDR1 and CDR2 are SGHAT and FQNNGV. With 6 bases removed from V and 0 bases from J, the gap between germline ends came to 13 bases. The CDR3 is CASRLAGTSTDTQYF. As DNA, the CDR3 is TGTGCCAGCAGACTAGCAGGTACTAGCACAGATACGCAGTATTTT.

V and J are TRBV4-2 and TRBJ2-5, with TRBD1 identical over 9 bases. The DNA matches TRBJ2-7 better at its end, which makes the J call doubtful. CDR3 length: 19 amino acids. Germline V gene lookup returns CDR1 LGHNA and CDR2 YNFKEQ. CDR3 coding DNA: TGTGCCAGCAGCCAAGATCCTCAGTTTCTGGGGGACAGGGACTACGAGCAGTACTTC. Its translation is CASSQDPQFLGDRDYEQYF.

The chain uses TRBV28 and TRBJ2-1, with a weak D call TRBD1 (8 bases). The germline V gene has CDR1 MDHEN and CDR2 SYDVKM. V shed 4 bases and J shed 1 base, with 20 bases lying between them. The CDR3 has 18 residues. CDR3 in DNA: TGTGCCAGCAGTTCCCACAGGGGGAGCGGGACGTCCTACAATGAGCAGTTCTTC. Translating it yields CASSSHRGSGTSYNEQFF.

J is TRBJ1-4 and V is TRBV19, with 8 bases that match TRBD1. The V gene end was trimmed by 5 bases and the J gene end by 0 bases; junction bases not matched to a gene: 5. Germline V gives CDR1 LNHDA, CDR2 SQIVND (reference sequence). This CDR3 comprises 16 residues. CDR3 sequence reads: CASSRGTGATNEKLFF. The CDR3 region has the DNA TGTGCCAGTAGTCGGGGGACAGGAGCAACTAATGAAAAACTGTTTTTT.

CDR3: CSAVQDTEAFF. Here the CDR3 DNA reads TGCAGTGCGGTACAGGACACTGAAGCTTTCTTT. The J gene is TRBJ1-1, the V gene TRBV20-1; D might be TRBD1 (5 bases). This CDR3 comprises 11 residues. CDR1 is DFQATT, CDR2 SNEGSKA, per germline (reference sequence). V lost 6 bases to trimming and J lost 3 bases, with 8 bases between them.

A few counts support this clone. This chain uses TRBV10-3 with TRBJ2-7; D may be TRBD1 (6 bases). Trimming shortened V by 4 bases and J by 4 bases, and 11 bases separated the two germline ends. CDR1 and CDR2 (germline): ENHRY, SYGVKD. There are 13 residues in the CDR3. Here the CDR3 DNA reads TGTGCCATCAGTGGAACAGGGTTGTACGAGCAGTACTTC. It is translated as CAISGTGLYEQYF.

The chain has TRBV4-3 and TRBJ2-3; TRBD2 matches at 14 bases. V dropped 0 bases and J dropped 0; count of bases not matched to a gene: 8. The germline V gene encodes CDR1 LGHNA and CDR2 YSLEER. This CDR3 spans 20 amino acids. The CDR3 reads CASSQDSGTSGRLSTDTQYF. DNA of the CDR3: TGCGCCAGCAGCCAAGACTCCGGGACTAGCGGGAGACTCAGCACAGATACGCAGTATTTT.

The chain recombines TRBV6-1 with TRBJ1-3; no firm D call. The CDR3 extends over 15 amino acids. Looked up from germline, CDR1 is MNHNS and CDR2 is SASEGT. The ends were cut back, 5 bases at V and 3 bases at J, with 14 bases in the middle. In DNA form, the CDR3 reads TGTGCCAGCAGTCCCTGGGAGGGCGGTGGAAACACCATATATTTT. Encoded protein: CASSPWEGGGNTIYF.

This chain joins TRBV7-2 and TRBJ2-1, with D maybe TRBD1 (6 bases). CDR3 length: 15 amino acids. Trimming cost V 5 bases and J 5 bases, with 16 bases left between them. The germline V gene has CDR1 SGHTA and CDR2 FQGNSA. The CDR3 region is CASSPGTSIHNEQFF. The DNA for the CDR3 is TGTGCCAGCAGCCCCGGGACATCGATTCACAATGAGCAGTTCTTC. The variable domain in full, with the rest retrieved from reference TRBV7-2 and TRBJ2-1, is GAGVSQSPSNKVTEKGKDVELRCDPISGHTALYWYRQSLGQGLEFLIYFQGNSAPDKSGLPSDRFSAERTGGSVSTLTIQRTQQEDSAVYLCASSPGTSIHNEQFFGPGTRLTVL.

This chain uses TRBV25-1 with TRBJ2-1; 7 bases match TRBD1. Germline lookup yields CDR1 MGHDK and CDR2 SYGVNS. The CDR3 is 15 amino acids. With V trimmed by 4 bases and J by 4 bases, 7 bases remained unmatched. DNA for the CDR3: TGTGCCAGCAGTGCTCCCGGGACAGTATACAATGAGCAGTTCTTC. It is translated as CASSAPGTVYNEQFF.

The chain carries TRBV6-1 and TRBJ2-7, with 8 bases lining up with TRBD1. V lost 6 bases, J lost 3 bases, and 7 bases stayed unmatched. The CDR3 runs 14 residues. Germline V CDR1 and CDR2: MNHNS, SASEGT. CDR3 coding DNA: TGTGCCAGCAGGACGGGACAGGCGTACTACGAGCAGTACTTC. It yields the protein CASRTGQAYYEQYF.